This TCR beta chain was recorded in a study of shared clonotypes between healthy human individuals. About the study: Two women and a few men aged 18 to 49 made up the donors.

Repertoires were generated with immunoSEQ multiplex PCR, while TCRdb's copy carries only in-frame clones and drops some. The sample carries about 2.4 million clones, 93% recorded once. The investigators split CD4+ cells into a CD45RA+ naive subset and a CD45RA-negative memory subset. CDR3 length equals 17 residues. Germline assignment: CDR1 SGHAT and CDR2 FQNNGV. V trimming: 5 bases; J trimming: 6 bases; junction bases outside the gene matches: 12. The sample consisted of naive CD4+ T cells from PBMCs. Indicated subset: CD45RA+ positively selected. The TCR sequence derives from a man between 18 and 35 years old in good health. Some clones in this sample may be carry-over from other donors' samples. The chain couples TRBV11-2 to TRBJ1-5, with 11 nucleotides matching TRBD1. The DNA for the CDR3 is TGTGCCAGCAGCCTAGGAGCCGGGACAGGGGGTGGTCAGCCCCAGCATTTT. Protein: CASSLGAGTGGGQPQHF.